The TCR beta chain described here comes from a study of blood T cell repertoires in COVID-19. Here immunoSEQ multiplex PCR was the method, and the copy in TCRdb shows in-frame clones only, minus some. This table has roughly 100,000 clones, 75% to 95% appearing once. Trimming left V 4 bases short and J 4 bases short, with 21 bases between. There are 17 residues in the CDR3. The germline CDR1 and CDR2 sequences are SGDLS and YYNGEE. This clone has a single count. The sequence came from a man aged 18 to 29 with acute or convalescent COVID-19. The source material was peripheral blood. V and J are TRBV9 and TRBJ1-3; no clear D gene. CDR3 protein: CASSLLPPGVGGNTIYF. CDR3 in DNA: TGTGCCAGCAGCCTCCTTCCTCCCGGGGTGGGAGGAAACACCATATATTTT.